The 9 T cell receptor beta chains reported below all come from one sample, sequenced in a study of CXCR3-negative and CXCR3-positive naive CD8 T cells. The libraries of TRB cDNA were prepared using 5' RACE with UMI labels. TCRdb processed the 5' RACE reads again and assigns one entry to each CDR3 protein, with no DNA. Listed are fewer than 80,000 distinct CDR3 sequences; approximately 4.5% falls within the top ten. Sample: naive CXCR3- CD8+ T cells from blood. Noted subset: CD45RO-CCR7+CD27+CD95- naive CD8+ T cells lacking CXCR3 (TNR3-). Receptors originate from a human donor in good health. Some clones in this sample may be carry-over from other donors' samples.

The chain carries TRBV19 and TRBJ2-1; absent DNA, TCRdb's TRBD1 call cannot be checked. CDR1 is LNHDA and CDR2 is SQIVND in the germline V gene (reference sequence). The CDR3 extends over 16 amino acids. The CDR3 is CASSMGNRGTYNEQFF.

The V and J genes are TRBV7-3 and TRBJ2-1; TCRdb proposes TRBD1, but this gene call is untestable without DNA. Germline loops: CDR1 SGHTA, CDR2 FQGTGA. The CDR3 loop spans 16 amino acids. CDR3 protein: CASSFGTGEADANLFF.

The chain recombines TRBV29-1 with TRBJ1-2. The V gene's germline CDR1 is SQVTM and CDR2 ANQGSEA. There are 13 residues in the CDR3. Here the CDR3 reads CSVVEPKGDGYTF. Supplemented by reference TRBV29-1 and TRBJ1-2, the full variable domain reads SAVISQKPSRDICQRGTSLTIQCQVDSQVTMMFWYRQQPGQSLTLIATANQGSEATYESGFVIDKFPISRPNLTFSTLTVSNMSPEDSSIYLCSVVEPKGDGYTFGSGTRLTVV.

The chain combines TRBV27 with TRBJ2-1; TCRdb returns TRBD2, unconfirmable since there is no DNA. The CDR3 is made up of 16 amino acids. From germline, CDR1 is MNHEY and CDR2 SMNVEV (reference sequence). The CDR3 here is CASSPSSSGVYNEQFF.

V gene TRBV5-1 combines with J gene TRBJ2-7. Germline values: CDR1 SGHRS, CDR2 YFSETQ. This CDR3 comprises 12 residues. The CDR3 here is CASSLEASEQYF.

Here the CDR3 reads CSARVYSNQPQHF. The V gene is TRBV20-1, the J gene TRBJ1-5. CDR1 DFQATT and CDR2 SNEGSKA come from the germline V gene (reference sequence). The CDR3 is 13 residues long.

The genes are TRBV4-3 and TRBJ2-5; TCRdb indicates TRBD1, and absent DNA this call remains unverified. Germline V gene sequence: CDR1 LGHNA, CDR2 YSLEER. CDR3 length: 16 amino acids. The CDR3 sequence is CASSQDRGAFQETQYF.

The chain employs TRBV29-1 and TRBJ2-7; TCRdb selects TRBD1, and the lack of DNA leaves this call unchecked. The CDR3 is 12 residues long. The germline V gene encodes CDR1 SQVTM and CDR2 ANQGSEA. The CDR3 loop reads CSVEGDGYEQYF.

The chain links TRBV2 to TRBJ2-1; TCRdb outputs TRBD2, but without DNA this stays unchecked. The CDR3 totals 14 residues. Germline V gene data show CDR1 as SNHLY and CDR2 as FYNNEI. CDR3 sequence reads: CASTHPSETYEQFF. Variable domain in full (rest from reference TRBV2 and TRBJ2-1): EPEVTQTPSHQVTQMGQEVILRCVPISNHLYFYWYRQILGQKVEFLVSFYNNEISEKSEIFDDQFSVERPDGSNFTLKIRSTKLEDSAMYFCASTHPSETYEQFFGPGTRLTVL.